A single sample is the source of the 3 T cell receptor beta chains below, sequenced in a study of blood T cell repertoires in COVID-19. The method was immunoSEQ multiplex PCR; TCRdb's version includes in-frame clones alone and lacks a portion of them. Among 200,000 to 300,000 clones listed, around four fifths were seen once. Specimen: peripheral blood. The receptor set was obtained from a man aged 55-75 years with acute or convalescent COVID-19.

The V call is TRBV7-2, the J call TRBJ2-7; a weak D match, TRBD1 (5 bases). The CDR3 has 14 residues. Between the trimmed V and J ends, which lost 3 bases and 2 bases, there was a span of 11 bases. Germline V gene lookup returns CDR1 SGHTA and CDR2 FQGNSA. The CDR3 here is CASSFPTATYEQYF. In DNA form, the CDR3 reads TGTGCCAGCAGCTTCCCGACAGCTACCTACGAGCAGTACTTC.

Remarks on this clone: Compared with germline, one end of the junction differs, possibly owing to a read error. This sequence joins TRBV30 and TRBJ2-1; unclear D gene. This CDR3 contains 11 residues. Per germline, CDR1 GTSNPN and CDR2 SVGIG (reference sequence). CDR3 bases: TGTGCCTGGAAGCACTACAATAAGCAGTTCTTC. Its protein is CAWKHYNKQFF.

The chain uses TRBV28 and TRBJ1-4; 9 bases fit TRBD1. Germline V gives CDR1 MDHEN, CDR2 SYDVKM. Trimming took 6 bases from V and 8 from J; bases not matched to a gene: 4. The CDR3 spans 13 residues. The CDR3, as DNA: TGTGCCAGCAGCAGGACAGGGGAAGAAAAACTGTTTTTT. Its protein is CASSRTGEEKLFF.